This T cell receptor beta chain was documented in a study of T cells in Graves' hyperthyroidism and ophthalmopathy. This CDR3 comprises 12 residues. Germline loops: CDR1 SQVTM, CDR2 ANQGSEA. The V end lost 3 bases, the J end lost 8 bases, and 10 bases lay between the germline ends. Regions amplified from RNA transcripts were the TCR beta CDR3 regions. Primed by the HTBI set, a first-round RT-PCR was run on the TCR CDR3. Each CDR3 protein gets one entry after TCRdb re-called the multiplex PCR reads with MiXCR. The sample lists roughly 700,000 distinct CDR3 sequences; roughly a third were seen once. Hyperthyroidism of Graves' type that showed no ophthalmopathy progression within 18 months was stable. Subjects aged 18 to 65 presented with newly diagnosed hyperthyroidism of less than 2 months' duration. Ten or more counts support this clonotype. As yet, its antigen is unknown. Study results and caveats: A 13 V-J model separated ophthalmopathy from stable hyperthyroidism.

The clonotype comes from a woman aged 40 to 50 with Graves' hyperthyroidism. The sequenced sample was blood. The V call is TRBV29-1, the J call TRBJ2-2; D is uncertain. CDR3 residues: CSVEPPTGELFF. For the CDR3, the DNA is TGCAGCGTTGAGCCCCCAACGGGGGAGCTGTTTTTT.